This paragraph reports one T cell receptor beta chain. The data were obtained in a study of blood T cell repertoires in COVID-19. Study context: The samples span acute and convalescent COVID-19 from the United States, Italy and Spain.

V lost 3 bases, J lost 8 bases, and 13 bases lay in between. Germline CDR1 LGHNA, CDR2 YNFKEQ. The CDR3 spans 13 residues. In the source study's methods: From reference gene primer amplification, estimates of nucleated cell counts were derived. The data were produced by immunoSEQ multiplex PCR, yet TCRdb's version contains in-frame clones alone and is incomplete. For V, J and clone size, that table is used; D and trimming come from the DNA. The data hold around 340,000 clones, with around nine tenths observed a single time. Sequencing used peripheral blood. The chain joins TRBV4-2 to TRBJ1-2; TRBD1 might be the D (6 bases). The clonotype was recovered from a woman aged 55-69 years with COVID-19, enrolled during active disease. The CDR3 sequence: CASSQAGVGGYTF. The CDR3 DNA is TGTGCCAGCAGCCAGGCAGGGGTGGGAGGCTACACCTTC.